Listed below are T cell receptor beta chains from one sample, sequenced in a study of lung T cells in sarcoidosis with Löfgren's syndrome. Using its own MiXCR run on the reads, TCRdb lists one record per CDR3 protein. The sample holds around 21,000 distinct CDR3 sequences, about 20% seen once. Sequenced material: CD4+ T cells from PBMCs. These receptors all stem from a human donor with sarcoidosis (Löfgren's syndrome or another form), or a control subject (not recorded which). Each CDR3 is given with its conserved first and last residue. A D gene is named only where the DNA matches it firmly. Clone size appears in some rows only: once, few, many, or a class for an expanded clone.

d_call	v_call	clone_size	j_call	cdr3_nt	cdr3_aa
NA	TRBV18	NA	TRBJ2-5	TGTGCCAGCTCACCGAGCCAAGAGACCCAGTACTTC	CASSPSQETQYF
TRBD2	TRBV3-1	NA	TRBJ2-1	TGCGCCAGCAGCGGCGGGACTAACGGGACCAGCTCCTACAATGAGCAGTTCTTC	CASSGGTNGTSSYNEQFF
NA	TRBV14	many	TRBJ2-1	TGTGCCAGCAGCCTATCCAGCAATGAGCAGTTCTTC	CASSLSSNEQFF
TRBD1	TRBV27	medium-sized	TRBJ2-3	TGTGCCAGCATCCTGGAGGGGACAGGGGGCGGAACGCAGTATTTT	CASILEGTGGGTQYF
TRBD2	TRBV4-3	many	TRBJ2-3	TGCGCCAGCAGCCAAGATCATCGGGGGGGGGTAGATACGCAGTATTTT	CASSQDHRGGVDTQYF
NA	TRBV11-2	NA	TRBJ2-7	TGTGCCAGCAGCCAGCGGCTAGGGAGCGAGCAGTACTTC	CASSQRLGSEQYF
TRBD2	TRBV5-6	NA	TRBJ2-1	TGTGCCAGCAGCTTGGTGGCGGGAGGGGGGGGCGTTCGTAATGAGCAGTTCTTC	CASSLVAGGGGVRNEQFF
TRBD1	TRBV12-3/TRBV12-4	few	TRBJ2-3	TGTGCCAGCAGTCCATCACAGGGGAGCATTGTAGATACGCAGTATTTT	CASSPSQGSIVDTQYF
NA	TRBV29-1	few	TRBJ2-7	TGCAGCGTTGATAGCGGCGGTACCTACGGGCAGTACTTC	CSVDSGGTYGQYF
NA	TRBV19	NA	TRBJ2-3	TGTGCCAGTAGTGCCCTGGCCGGGGTGGGGTACACAGATACGCAGTATTTT	CASSALAGVGYTDTQYF
NA	TRBV6-5	few	TRBJ2-7	TGTGCCAGCAGGGGAGATGTGGCTGGGAGAGCCTACGAGCAGTACTTC	CASRGDVAGRAYEQYF
TRBD2	TRBV28	NA	TRBJ2-1	TGTGCCAGCCCCCGGAGCGGGAACTCCTACGATGAGCAGTTCTTC	CASPRSGNSYDEQFF
NA	TRBV7-9	many	TRBJ2-3	TGTGCCAGCAGCTTAGTGGATCCAACCCGGCCGGTGGTCGGCACAGATACGCAGTATTTT	CASSLVDPTRPVVGTDTQYF
TRBD2	TRBV20-1	many	TRBJ2-4	TGCAGTGCTAGGGCAGCCGGGACTAGCGGGGACATTCAGTACTTC	CSARAAGTSGDIQYF
TRBD2	TRBV12-3/TRBV12-4	many	TRBJ2-3	TGTGCCAGCAGTTTGGGAGCGGGAGGGTCCCAAGATACGCAGTATTTT	CASSLGAGGSQDTQYF
NA	TRBV6-6	medium-sized	TRBJ1-3	TGTGCCAGCAGTTACTCGAAGGACCGTCGACCTGGAAACACCATATATTTT	CASSYSKDRRPGNTIYF
TRBD1	TRBV29-1	many	TRBJ1-5	TGCAGCGTTACAGGGGGACACAATCAGCCCCAGCATTTT	CSVTGGHNQPQHF
NA	TRBV7-9	many	TRBJ1-1	TGTGCCAGCAGCTTAGGAGCGAACAGGGCTTTGTTGGCTGAAGCTTTCTTT	CASSLGANRALLAEAFF
NA	TRBV20-1	many	TRBJ2-7	TGCAGTGCTAGTGGGAGGCTAGCTGAGCCCCACGAGCAGTACTTC	CSASGRLAEPHEQYF
TRBD1	TRBV4-1	NA	TRBJ2-6	TGCGCCAGCAGCTCTCGGACAGGGCCAGGGGCCAACGTCCTGACTTTC	CASSSRTGPGANVLTF
NA	TRBV24-1	many	TRBJ2-5	TGTGCCACCAGTATAACGCAGGGACTCGTGGAGACCCAGTACTTC	CATSITQGLVETQYF
NA	TRBV3-1	few	TRBJ2-7	TGTGCCAGCAGCCAAGGCCCAGCTGCCGGCACCTACGAGCAGTACTTC	CASSQGPAAGTYEQYF
NA	TRBV28	medium-sized	TRBJ1-1	TGTGCCAGCAGTTTAATCGGGGTTCTGTCTTGGAACACTGAAGCTTTCTTT	CASSLIGVLSWNTEAFF
TRBD2	TRBV5-1	NA	TRBJ2-7	TGCGCCAGAAGCTTGTTGGGGACTAGCGCCTACGAGCAGCACTTC	CARSLLGTSAYEQHF
NA	TRBV27	many	TRBJ1-5	TGTGCCAGCAGTGCCCTAGGGGGACCCAGCGGACAGCCCCAGCATTTT	CASSALGGPSGQPQHF
NA	TRBV2	many	TRBJ1-5	TGTGCCAGCAACCCAGGTTATAATCAGCCCCAGCATTTT	CASNPGYNQPQHF
NA	TRBV20-1	medium-sized	TRBJ2-5	TGCAGTGCCCGGTCCCCAGGGAGGGAGACCCAGTACTTC	CSARSPGRETQYF
NA	TRBV30	few	TRBJ2-3	TGTGCCTGGACCCTTCCCGGCCCCAGCACAGATACGCAGTATTTT	CAWTLPGPSTDTQYF
NA	TRBV20-1	many	TRBJ1-1	TGCAGTGCTAGGCGGACGGTGAGGAGGAACACTGAAGCTTTCTTT	CSARRTVRRNTEAFF
TRBD1	TRBV27	many	TRBJ2-7	TGTGCCAGCAGTCAGGGACAGGGGCCCTCCTACGAGCAGTACTTC	CASSQGQGPSYEQYF
TRBD2	TRBV2	many	TRBJ2-5	TGTGCCAGCAGAAAGCGGGAGGACCAAGAGACCCAGTACTTC	CASRKREDQETQYF
TRBD2	TRBV11-2	NA	TRBJ2-1	TGTGCCAGCAGCTTAGCGGGAGGTTACAATGAGCAGCTCTTC	CASSLAGGYNEQLF
TRBD1	TRBV6-1	medium-sized	TRBJ2-7	TGTGCCAGCAGTGAAGCAGGGACAGGGATTTACGAGCAGTACTTC	CASSEAGTGIYEQYF
TRBD2	TRBV12-3/TRBV12-4	NA	TRBJ2-1	TGTGCCAGCAGTTCTGAACTCGGGGGGGCCTCCTACAATGAGCAGTCCTTC	CASSSELGGASYNEQSF
TRBD1	TRBV30	NA	TRBJ2-5	TGTGCCTGGCGACGACAGGGCGGACAAGAGACCCAGTACTTC	CAWRRQGGQETQYF
NA	TRBV18	many	TRBJ1-1	TGTGCCAGCTCACCATTGGGGGGGCCCACTGAAGCTTTCTTT	CASSPLGGPTEAFF